Listed below are T cell receptor beta chains from one sample, sequenced in a study of cytomegalovirus exposure and HLA in healthy donors. Assay: immunoSEQ multiplex PCR; the TCRdb copy retains only in-frame clones and omits some. The data show about 95,000 clones, 82% seen once. Source material: PBMCs. These receptors were taken from a man aged 25 to 40 in good health and CMV-seropositive. Each CDR3 is given with its conserved first and last residue. D genes are given only for firm matches. The size field is filled for only some rows; it gives once, few, many or a size class.

CDR3nt	CDR3aa	v_gene	j_gene	d_gene	abundance
TGTGCCAGCAGCCTGACAGAGACGCACACCGGGGAGCTGTTTTTT	CASSLTETHTGELFF	TRBV6-5	TRBJ2-2	.	few
TGTGCCATCAAGGCAAGTGGGGGCTTCGAGGAGCAGTACTTC	CAIKASGGFEEQYF	TRBV10-3	TRBJ2-5	.	once
TGTGCCAGCAGAACTAGCGAGGCCTACAATGAGCAGTTCTTC	CASRTSEAYNEQFF	TRBV6-5	TRBJ2-1	TRBD2	.
TGCGCCAGCAGCCAAGATTGGACAGGGATCTACGAGCAGTACTTC	CASSQDWTGIYEQYF	TRBV4-1	TRBJ2-7	TRBD1	once
TGTGCCAGCAGTGTACAGGGTACAACTAATGAAAAACTGTTTTTT	CASSVQGTTNEKLFF	TRBV2	TRBJ1-4	.	.
TGTGCCAGCAGTGAAGCTCGGAGCGGGAGGGCCTACAATGAGCAGTTCTTC	CASSEARSGRAYNEQFF	TRBV2	TRBJ2-1	TRBD2	.
TGTGCCAGCAGCTTTTTCGACAGGGTTAAAGAGACCCAGTACTTC	CASSFFDRVKETQYF	TRBV5-6	TRBJ2-5	TRBD1	.
TGCGCCAGCAGTATAATGGGAGGTAACACTGAAGCTTTCTTT	CASSIMGGNTEAFF	TRBV5-1	TRBJ1-1	.	few
TGTGCCAGCGGAAACCCTCAGGGCAAACAAGCTTTCTTT	CASGNPQGKQAFF	TRBV28	TRBJ1-1	.	.
TGCGCCAGCAGCTTGGGACAGGGGGTGGGCGAGCAGTACTTC	CASSLGQGVGEQYF	TRBV5-1	TRBJ2-7	TRBD1	once
TGTGCCAGCAGCCCCCAGAGCGGGCCCTACAATGAGCAGTTCTTC	CASSPQSGPYNEQFF	TRBV7-9	TRBJ2-1	.	.
TGTGCCAGCAGCTTGGCCGGGGGGACCGACCGCGAGCAGTACTTC	CASSLAGGTDREQYF	TRBV5-6	TRBJ2-7	TRBD2	.
TGTGCCAGCAGCTTGGTTGGAGTTTCGAACACTGAAGCTTTCTTT	CASSLVGVSNTEAFF	TRBV5-8	TRBJ1-1	.	.
TGTGCCAGCAGTCGTAGTCGACAGGGGGCAATCTATGGCTACACCTTC	CASSRSRQGAIYGYTF	TRBV27	TRBJ1-2	TRBD1	.
TGTGCCAGCAGCCCCCGACAGGGGGAGAATTCACCCCTCCACTTT	CASSPRQGENSPLHF	TRBV9	TRBJ1-6	TRBD1	.
TGTGCCAGCAGTCTCAGGGTCACCGGGGAGCTGTTTTTT	CASSLRVTGELFF	TRBV27	TRBJ2-2	.	.
TGTGCCAGCAGTAGTGGGGGAGGGGCGAGGAATTCACCCCTCCACTTT	CASSSGGGARNSPLHF	TRBV28	TRBJ1-6	.	.
TGTGCCAGCAGTTATCAACGACTCGAGAGGACTTTCTTT	CASSYQRLERTFF	TRBV6-6	TRBJ1-1	.	.
TGTGCCAGCAGTTACTCGACAGGGGGAGGCTACGAGCAGTACTTC	CASSYSTGGGYEQYF	TRBV6-5	TRBJ2-7	TRBD1	.
TGTGCCAGCTCACAGCTCCCTGCGGACACTGAAGCTTTCTTT	CASSQLPADTEAFF	TRBV18	TRBJ1-1	.	.
TGTGCCAGCAGCTTGGGACTAGCGGAAACCTACGAGCAGTACTTC	CASSLGLAETYEQYF	TRBV5-5	TRBJ2-7	TRBD2	.
TGTGCCAGCAGCTCGACTAGCTACGGAACCGGGGAGCTGTTTTTT	CASSSTSYGTGELFF	TRBV11-2	TRBJ2-2	TRBD2	.
TGTGCCAGCAGCTCGACTAGCTCCGAGCAGTACTTC	CASSSTSSEQYF	TRBV7-2	TRBJ2-7	TRBD2	.
TGCGCCAGCAGCACGCCAGGGTCAGATACGCAGTATTTT	CASSTPGSDTQYF	TRBV5-1	TRBJ2-3	.	.
TGCGCCAGCAGCCCGGGCGGGACTGAGCAGTTCTTC	CASSPGGTEQFF	TRBV5-1	TRBJ2-1	.	.
TGCGCCAGCAGCCGGGACAGGGGCAACGAGGTGTTAGGCTACACCTTC	CASSRDRGNEVLGYTF	TRBV4-1	TRBJ1-2	TRBD1	many
TGTGCCAGCAACCCCTCGACAGGGTATAAGGCCCAGCCCCAGCATTTT	CASNPSTGYKAQPQHF	TRBV21-1	TRBJ1-5	.	.
TGTGCCAGCAGCTTAGCGCGGTCGGAGGCTAACAATGAGCAGTTCTTC	CASSLARSEANNEQFF	TRBV7-6	TRBJ2-1	.	.
TGTGCCAGCAGTAGCGGGACAGGGGGCGCGGGTCAGCCCCAGCATTTT	CASSSGTGGAGQPQHF	TRBV6-6	TRBJ1-5	TRBD1	.